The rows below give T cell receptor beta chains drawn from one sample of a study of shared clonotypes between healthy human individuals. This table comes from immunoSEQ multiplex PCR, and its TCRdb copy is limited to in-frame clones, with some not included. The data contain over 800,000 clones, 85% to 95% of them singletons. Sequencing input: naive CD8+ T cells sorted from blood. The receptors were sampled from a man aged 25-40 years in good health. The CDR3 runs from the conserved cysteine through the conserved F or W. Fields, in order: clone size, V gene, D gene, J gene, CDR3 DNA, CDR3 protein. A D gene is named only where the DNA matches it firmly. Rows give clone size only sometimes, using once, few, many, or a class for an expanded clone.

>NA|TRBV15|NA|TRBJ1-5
TGTGCCACCAGCAGAGATAGGGGTGCCAATCAGCCCCAGCATTTT
CATSRDRGANQPQHF
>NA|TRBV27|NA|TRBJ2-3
TGTGCCAGCAGTTTATCGAGACTAGAGGCAACAGATACGCAGTATTTT
CASSLSRLEATDTQYF
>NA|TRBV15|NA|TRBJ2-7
TGTGCCACCAGCAGAGGGTCCCTCGAGCAGTACTTC
CATSRGSLEQYF
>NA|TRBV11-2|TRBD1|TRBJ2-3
TGTGCCAGCCGCTCTGGTCAGGGGGCAATTGAAGATACGCAGTATTTT
CASRSGQGAIEDTQYF
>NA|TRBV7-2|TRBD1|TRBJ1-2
TGTGCCAGCAGCTCCGGGACAGGAGACCTTGGTGGCTACACCTTC
CASSSGTGDLGGYTF
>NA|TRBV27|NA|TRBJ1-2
TGTGCCAGCAGTTTATCCCCCGGGGTTGGCTACACCTTC
CASSLSPGVGYTF
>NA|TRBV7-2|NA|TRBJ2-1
TGTGCCAGCAGCCCGAAAGGAGAAACAGGTGAGCAGTTCTTC
CASSPKGETGEQFF
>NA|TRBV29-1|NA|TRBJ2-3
TGCAGCGTTGAATCCACTAAGTCCCCACCAGATACGCAGTATTTT
CSVESTKSPPDTQYF
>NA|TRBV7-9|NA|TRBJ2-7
TGTGCCAGCAGCTTAAATACCGGGGACTACGAGCAGTACTTC
CASSLNTGDYEQYF
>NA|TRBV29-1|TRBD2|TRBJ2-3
TGCAGCGCCGGTAGCCCACTAGCGGAGAGCACAGATACGCAGTATTTT
CSAGSPLAESTDTQYF
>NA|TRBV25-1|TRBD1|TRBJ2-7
TGTGCCAGCAGAGAGGACAGGGGGCCAACCTACGAGCAGTACTTC
CASREDRGPTYEQYF
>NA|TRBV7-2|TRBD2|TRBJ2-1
TGTGCCAGCAGCCTTGTAGCGGGAGGGTGGAATGAGCAGTTCTTC
CASSLVAGGWNEQFF
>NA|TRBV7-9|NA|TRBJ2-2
TGTGCCAGCAGCTTACCAATCGGACGGGTTGGGAACACCGGGGAGCTGTTTTTT
CASSLPIGRVGNTGELFF
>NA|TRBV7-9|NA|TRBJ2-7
TGTGCCAGCAGCACAGACCGGGACACAGACTACGAGCAGTACTTC
CASSTDRDTDYEQYF
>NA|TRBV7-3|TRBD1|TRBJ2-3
TGTGCCAGCAGCTCAGGGACAGGGGTAACAGATACGCAGTATTTT
CASSSGTGVTDTQYF
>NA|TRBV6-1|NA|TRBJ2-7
TGTGCCAGCAGTGAAGTATGGGACGCCTACGAGCAGTACTTC
CASSEVWDAYEQYF
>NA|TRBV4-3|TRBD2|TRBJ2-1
TGCGCCAGCAGCCAGTCGAGCGGGAGCTCCTACAATGAGCAGTTCTTC
CASSQSSGSSYNEQFF
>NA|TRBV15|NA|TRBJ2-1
TGTGCCACCAGCATCACGGGGGCCGGGCAGTTCTTC
CATSITGAGQFF
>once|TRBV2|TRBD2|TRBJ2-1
TGTGCCAGCAGCGGAATAGCGGGTGGCTACAATGAGCAGTTCTTC
CASSGIAGGYNEQFF
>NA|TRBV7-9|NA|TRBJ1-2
TGTGCCAGCAGCTCCCCGACCGGACCGAACTATGGCTACACCTTC
CASSSPTGPNYGYTF
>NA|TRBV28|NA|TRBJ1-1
TGTGCCAGCAGTTTAGTTGGTGTGAAGGGCACTGAAGCTTTCTTT
CASSLVGVKGTEAFF
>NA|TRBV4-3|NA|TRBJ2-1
TGCGCCAGCAGCCAAGATTCTTTTGCCGGGATTAGTAATGAGCAGTTCTTC
CASSQDSFAGISNEQFF
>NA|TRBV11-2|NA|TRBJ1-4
TGTGCCAGCAGCTCCCCGAGGACCGGGATGGGGGAAAAACTGTTTTTT
CASSSPRTGMGEKLFF
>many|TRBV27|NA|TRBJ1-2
TGTGCCAGCAGTTTAGCCTGGGACAAGGATGGCTACACCTTC
CASSLAWDKDGYTF
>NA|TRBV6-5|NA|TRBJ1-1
TGTGCCAGCAGTTACTCCGACACTCAAGAAGCTTTCTTT
CASSYSDTQEAFF
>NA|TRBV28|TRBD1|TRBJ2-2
TGTGCCAGCAGTTTACGTGACAGGGGAAACACCGGGGAGCTGTTTTTT
CASSLRDRGNTGELFF
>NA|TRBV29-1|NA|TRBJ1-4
TGCAGCGTTGAAATTTATGGTGAAAAACTGTTTTTT
CSVEIYGEKLFF
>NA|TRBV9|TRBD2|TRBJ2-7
TGTGCCAGCAGCGCCAACCCGTTAAGCGGGAGTGCGGCCTACGAGCAGTACTTC
CASSANPLSGSAAYEQYF